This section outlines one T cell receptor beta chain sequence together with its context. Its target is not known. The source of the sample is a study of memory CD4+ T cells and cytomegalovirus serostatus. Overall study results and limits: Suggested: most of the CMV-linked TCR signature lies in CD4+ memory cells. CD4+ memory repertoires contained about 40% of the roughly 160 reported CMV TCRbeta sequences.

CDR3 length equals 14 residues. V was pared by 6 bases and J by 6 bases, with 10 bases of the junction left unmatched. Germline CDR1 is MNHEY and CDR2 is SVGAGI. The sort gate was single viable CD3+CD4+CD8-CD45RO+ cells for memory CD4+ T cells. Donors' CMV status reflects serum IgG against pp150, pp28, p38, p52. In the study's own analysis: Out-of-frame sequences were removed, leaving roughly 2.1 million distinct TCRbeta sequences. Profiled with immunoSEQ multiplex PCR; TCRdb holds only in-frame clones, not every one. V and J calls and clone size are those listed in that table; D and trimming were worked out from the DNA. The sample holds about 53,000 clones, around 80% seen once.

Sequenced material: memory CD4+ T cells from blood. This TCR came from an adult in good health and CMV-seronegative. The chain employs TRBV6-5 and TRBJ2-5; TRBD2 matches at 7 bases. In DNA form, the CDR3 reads TGTGCCAGCAGGGCCGACGGGGGGTCGAAGACCCAGTACTTC. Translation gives CASRADGGSKTQYF.